This T cell receptor (beta chain) is drawn from a study of cytomegalovirus exposure and HLA in healthy donors. At the level of the study: Samples from HLA-typed donors yielded some 85 million unique TCRs in an early data release.

From germline, CDR1 is SGHNT and CDR2 YYREEE (reference sequence). V gave up 0 bases and J gave up 5 bases, with 12 bases separating them. The CDR3 is 15 amino acids. A single count supports this clone. Its antigen is unknown. The PCR contained 60 Vbeta and 13 Jbeta primers. TCRdb keeps only in-frame clones here, not all; method: immunoSEQ multiplex PCR. The sample includes under 200,000 clones, roughly 70% of them seen just once. Notes on the study in general: Presence/absence analyses treated sequencing depth as roughly uniform across donors. There were some V segments, including TRBV6-2 and TRBV6-3, excluded as indistinguishable. Serostatus for CMV was the only available immune exposure information.

The sequencing sample was made of PBMCs. The chain has TRBV5-4 and TRBJ2-1; TRBD2 might be the D (6 bases). The sequence was collected from a woman between 35 and 50 years old in good health and CMV-seropositive. CDR3 in amino acids: CASSLVLAANNEQFF. The CDR3 coding sequence is TGTGCCAGCAGCTTGGTATTAGCGGCCAACAATGAGCAGTTCTTC.